This record covers a single T cell receptor (beta chain). Its target antigen remains unknown. Base qualities are not provided; no much larger clone lies one nucleotide away. This entry belongs to a study of chemoradiotherapy in HPV16-positive cancers (dated by TCRdb to the early 2020s). Describing the broader study: Candidate HPV-specific T-cell clones and common TCR motifs were defined by functional T-cell assays performed on cells from a couple of HPV16-positive patients. The study asked whether T-cell immunity against the HPV oncoproteins E6 and E7 changes during chemoradiotherapy and whether it affects survival. Next, the candidate HPV-specific TCRs and motifs were followed in TCR repertoires from 80 to 90 patients with HPV-related cancers. Here is what the overall study found, with its caveats: Only a couple of HPV16-positive patients were used to derive the functional definition of HPV-specific T cells, and the survival association was reported for HPV16-positive patients. Expansion of candidate HPV-specific clones and E7-related TCR motifs was observed in the tumor microenvironment during treatment, whereas no such expansion was observed for non-HPV-specific T cells. Improved recurrence-free survival in HPV16-positive patients was associated with expansion of HPV-responsive T cells during chemoradiotherapy.

The library was produced with the immunoSEQ multiplex PCR assay. Here the immuneACCESS table is served through TCRdb, limited to in-frame sequences with V and J called. Missing clones are a known gap in these copies; in checked studies unresolved V genes cover under half, and the rest lacks a known reason. A total of tens of thousands of clones appear in this sample, around 80% of them only once. The ten largest make up 3% to 4% of the sample. The CDR3 goes from the cysteine to the phenylalanine over 14 residues. Just CDR3 DNA is preserved here, 42 bases in frame from base 1. CDR1 and CDR2 are read off the germline V gene as MNHNS and SASEGT. The V end loses 7 bases and the J end loses 0 bases, and a stretch of 12 bases separates them. Repertoires were sampled repeatedly over the course of chemoradiotherapy so that clonal expansion in the tumor microenvironment could be followed.

The source material was blood, sampled from a patient who underwent chemoradiotherapy. The rearrangement joined TRBV6-1 to TRBJ1-1, with the identity of the D gene unclear. The TCR sequence derives from a human donor with HPV-associated anogenital cancer. The CDR3 has the sequence CASNRDGMNTEAFF. In nucleotides, the sequence is TGTGCCAGCAATCGAGACGGGATGAACACTGAAGCTTTCTTT.